The clone carrying this T cell receptor (beta chain) appeared a few times. What it binds is unknown. Sequencing used immunoSEQ multiplex PCR; TCRdb keeps in-frame clones, though not all of them. In the table there are under 50,000 clones, roughly 80% of which are singletons. Autoimmune disease history or systemic immunosuppression was exclusionary. In germline, CDR1 is KGHSH, CDR2 LQKENI. V was clipped by 3 bases and J by 6 bases, with 12 bases between them. The CDR3 consists of 14 residues. These data come from a study of OX40 agonist ivuxolimab in advanced cancers. Turning to the study itself: The patients received ivuxolimab by intravenous route every 2 weeks at 0.01 to 10 mg/kg.

Findings and limits, study-wide: People who partly responded at 0.1-3.0 mg/kg had some of the least clonal expansion seen. Circulating CD4+ and CD8+ T cells showed clonal expansion by week 6 at 0.1 to 3.0 mg/kg.

This TCR was sampled from an adult with an advanced solid tumor such as melanoma, head and neck, liver or kidney cancer. The gene calls are TRBV18 and TRBJ2-4; D uncertain. The material was CD4+ or CD8+ T cells sorted from blood, obtained in a trial of the OX40 agonist ivuxolimab. CDR3 region: CASSPTPSGNIQYF. The CDR3 DNA is TGTGCCAGCTCACCGACCCCCTCGGGAAACATTCAGTACTTC.